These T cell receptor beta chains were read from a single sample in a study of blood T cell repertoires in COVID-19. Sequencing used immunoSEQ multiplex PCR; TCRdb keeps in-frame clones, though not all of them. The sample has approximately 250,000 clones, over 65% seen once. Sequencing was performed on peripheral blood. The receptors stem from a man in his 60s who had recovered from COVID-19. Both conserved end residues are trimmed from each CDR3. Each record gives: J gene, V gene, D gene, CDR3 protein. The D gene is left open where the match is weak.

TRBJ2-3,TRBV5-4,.,ASSLAGGGTDTQY
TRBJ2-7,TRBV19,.,ASSISGGEQY
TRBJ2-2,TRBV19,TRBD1,ASSTYLLGQGTGELF
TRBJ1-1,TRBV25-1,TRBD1,ASRDRGNTEAF
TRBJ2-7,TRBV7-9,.,ASSYPTKSDSGSSYEQY
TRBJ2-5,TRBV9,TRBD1,ASSGDRQETQY
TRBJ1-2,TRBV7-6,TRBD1,ASSQTGEGYGYT
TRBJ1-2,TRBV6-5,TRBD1,ASSLTGGYGYT
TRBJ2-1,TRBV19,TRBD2,ASSRNPRAGGSGNNEQF
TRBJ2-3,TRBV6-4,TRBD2,ASSDRTSGIGSDTQY
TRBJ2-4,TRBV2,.,ASSEAPLSRWGEIQY
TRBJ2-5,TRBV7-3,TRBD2,ASSLTEGRGETQY
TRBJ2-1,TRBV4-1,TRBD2,ASSQDPGAGGRNEQF
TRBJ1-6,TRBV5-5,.,ASSLVAGDSYNSPLH
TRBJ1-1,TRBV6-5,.,ASSYYKNTEAF
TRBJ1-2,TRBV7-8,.,ASSPSLLDGYT
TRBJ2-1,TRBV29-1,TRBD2,SVDGDSTRTSGRTRYNEQF
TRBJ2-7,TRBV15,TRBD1,ATSRAPPGLTGTTYEQY
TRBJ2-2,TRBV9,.,ASSVVLDTGELF
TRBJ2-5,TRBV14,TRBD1,ASSQGQGAKETQY
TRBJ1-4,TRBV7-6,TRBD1,ASSLGTGRNEKLF
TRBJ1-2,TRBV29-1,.,SVRGSEGYT
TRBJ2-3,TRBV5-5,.,ASSLGQSLADTQY
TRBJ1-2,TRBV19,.,ASGAGVRGYT
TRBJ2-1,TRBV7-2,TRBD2,ASSLGWGAGVYNEQF
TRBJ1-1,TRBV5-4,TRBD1,ASTGQGAWEAF
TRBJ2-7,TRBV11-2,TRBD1,ASSPNTGQGAYEQY
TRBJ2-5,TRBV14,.,ASSLHRETQY
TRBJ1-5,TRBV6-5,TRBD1,ASSHDRANQPQH
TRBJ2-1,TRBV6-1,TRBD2,ASSDEGASGKPFNEQF
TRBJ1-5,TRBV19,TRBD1,ASSDRVEGQPQH
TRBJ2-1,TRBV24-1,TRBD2,ATSDFGTSGNNEQF
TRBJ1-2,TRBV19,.,ASSIIQGHYGYT
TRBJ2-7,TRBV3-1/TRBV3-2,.,ASSLLSAGQTYEQY
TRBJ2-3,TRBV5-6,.,ASSLRPGWVTDTQY
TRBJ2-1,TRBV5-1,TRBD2,ASSLGLAYYNEQF
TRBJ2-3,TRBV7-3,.,ASSLGSYTDTQY
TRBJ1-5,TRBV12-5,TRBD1,ASGLAPLRGRGQPQH
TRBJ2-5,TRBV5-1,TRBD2,ASSLPGGGQETQY
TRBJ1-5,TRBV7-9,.,ASSPSGEDQPQH
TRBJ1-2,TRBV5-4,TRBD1,ASSLGPDREYGYT
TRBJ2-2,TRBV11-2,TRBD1,ASSPRTGRAGELF
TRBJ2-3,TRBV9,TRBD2,ASRRSGSSGTDTQY
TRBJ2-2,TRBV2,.,ASSEGSRANTGELF
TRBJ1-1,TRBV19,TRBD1,ASSTGQKNTEAF
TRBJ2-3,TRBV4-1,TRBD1,ASSKRQGASTDTQY
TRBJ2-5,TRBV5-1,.,ASSDGQLIGETQY
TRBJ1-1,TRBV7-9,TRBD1,ASSDRGAEAF
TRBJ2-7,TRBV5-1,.,ASSLDQGSYEQY
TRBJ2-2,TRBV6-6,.,ASKTGTNTGELF
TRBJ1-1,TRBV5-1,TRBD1,ASRYSGGRAEAF
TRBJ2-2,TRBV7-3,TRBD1,ASSLTTPGTANTGELF
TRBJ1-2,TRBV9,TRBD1,ASSVGTGSGYT
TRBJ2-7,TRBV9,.,ASGPRDEQY
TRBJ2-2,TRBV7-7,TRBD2,ASSPGTSGTGELF